The present entry profiles one T cell receptor (beta chain) with its context. Followed over time, Seattle patients had been enrolled while infection was active. This entry is derived from a study of blood T cell repertoires in COVID-19. Study in general: Acute and convalescent COVID-19 samples came from the United States, Italy and Spain. PBMCs, B-cell-depleted T cells, or T cells were the source of the cDNA or gDNA that made up the material.

Study processing details: Amplification of reference gene primers provided the estimated nucleated cell counts. Some clones are missing from TCRdb's copy, which holds only in-frame ones; the method was immunoSEQ multiplex PCR. Clone size and V and J calls were adopted from that table, with D and trimming inferred from the DNA. Of hundreds of thousands of clones in the sample, 89% were seen once. This TCR came from a man younger than 35 with COVID-19, enrolled during active disease. The sequenced sample consisted of peripheral blood.

CDR3 sequence reads: CASSDTGTLDYGYTF. The CDR3 bases are TGTGCCAGCAGTGATACAGGGACACTCGACTATGGCTACACCTTC. The chain is built from TRBV6-1 and TRBJ1-2; D possibly corresponds to TRBD1 (6 bases). V was shortened by 3 bases and J by 3 bases, with 14 bases between the two germline ends. This CDR3 is 15 amino acids long. Germline lookup yields CDR1 MNHNS and CDR2 SASEGT.